A selection of T cell receptor beta chains follows, all from one sample in a study of OX40 agonist ivuxolimab in advanced cancers. Here immunoSEQ multiplex PCR was the method, and the copy in TCRdb shows in-frame clones only, minus some. Among tens of thousands of clones listed, around four fifths were seen once. The material sequenced was CD4+ or CD8+ T cells sorted from blood, taken in a trial of the OX40 agonist ivuxolimab. Receptors originate from an adult with an advanced solid tumor such as melanoma, head and neck, liver or kidney cancer. Each CDR3 is given with its conserved first and last residue. The D gene is left open where the match is weak. Some rows mark clone size as missing; the rest say once, few, many or name a class of expanded clone.

>TRBJ1-3|NA|TRBV6-5|TRBD1
TGTGCCAGCAGTTCCCCCGCAGGGGGCTCATACACCATATATTTT
CASSSPAGGSYTIYF
>TRBJ2-4|NA|TRBV28|NA
TGTGCCAGCAGTGCCGTCGCCAAAAACATTCAGTACTTC
CASSAVAKNIQYF
>TRBJ1-1|NA|TRBV9|TRBD1
TGTGCCAGCAGCCCTCCGACAGGGAAGGGGGCGGACACTGAAGCTTTCTTT
CASSPPTGKGADTEAFF
>TRBJ1-2|NA|TRBV15|NA
TGTGCCACCAGCACCCCGACAGGCTATGGCTACACCTTC
CATSTPTGYGYTF
>TRBJ1-2|NA|TRBV29-1|NA
TGCAGCGTTGAACCCGCCGAATATGGCTACACCTTC
CSVEPAEYGYTF
>TRBJ2-1|NA|TRBV15|TRBD1
TGTGCCACCAGCAGGCCGGGACAGGGGGCGGTAAGCGAGCAGTTCTTC
CATSRPGQGAVSEQFF
>TRBJ1-1|once|TRBV7-2|NA
TGTGCCAGCAGCTTAAAGCGGAGGAACACTGAAGCTTTCTTT
CASSLKRRNTEAFF
>TRBJ1-6|NA|TRBV5-1|NA
TGCGCCAGCAGCTCCGGACGGGATCTCTATTCACCCCTCCACTTT
CASSSGRDLYSPLHF
>TRBJ2-5|once|TRBV5-4|NA
TGTGCCAGCAGCTTCTCGACTACCTTGTACTTC
CASSFSTTLYF
>TRBJ1-5|NA|TRBV27|NA
TGTGCCAGCAGTTCCGTAGGGGGGTCAAGGGATCAGCCCCAGCATTTT
CASSSVGGSRDQPQHF
>TRBJ1-1|NA|TRBV5-4|NA
TGTGCCAGCAGCCACCCGGGGGCTAACTCAGGGACTGAAGCTTTCTTT
CASSHPGANSGTEAFF
>TRBJ2-4|NA|TRBV30|NA
TGTGCCTGGAGTGTAAATCCTCTGGCAGGGAGATCTGGGAACATTCAGTACTTC
CAWSVNPLAGRSGNIQYF
>TRBJ1-6|NA|TRBV6-5|NA
TGTGCCAGCAGGTCGGTGGGAGGGCGATCACCCCTCCACTTT
CASRSVGGRSPLHF
>TRBJ2-7|NA|TRBV25-1|TRBD2
TGTGCCAGCAGTGGCCCCCCCTCGGGGGGGAACTACGAGCAGTACTTC
CASSGPPSGGNYEQYF
>TRBJ1-2|few|TRBV19|NA
TGTGCCAGTAGTGACCTGTTGGGGAGTGGCTACACCTTC
CASSDLLGSGYTF
>TRBJ2-7|NA|TRBV27|NA
TGTGCCAGCAGTTTGGGGGATCGGTTTGGTGAGCAGTACTTC
CASSLGDRFGEQYF
>TRBJ2-1|NA|TRBV6-6|TRBD2
TGTGCCAGCAGTTACCCGGGGACTAGCAATGAGCAGTTCTTC
CASSYPGTSNEQFF
>TRBJ2-1|NA|TRBV11-2|NA
TGTGCCAGCAGCTTAGGGGGGAACAGTCCTAGGGGCAATGAGCAGTTCTTC
CASSLGGNSPRGNEQFF